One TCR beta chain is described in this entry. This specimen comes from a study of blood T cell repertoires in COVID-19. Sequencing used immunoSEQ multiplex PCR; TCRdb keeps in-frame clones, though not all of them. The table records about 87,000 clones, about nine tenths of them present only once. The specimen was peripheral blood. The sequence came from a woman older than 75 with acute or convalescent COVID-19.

CDR3 residues: CASSITGQGGELFF. CDR3 nucleotide sequence: TGTGCCAGTAGTATTACGGGACAGGGCGGGGAGCTGTTTTTT. The J gene is TRBJ2-2, the V gene TRBV19, with 9 positions matching TRBD1. This CDR3 has 14 residues. In germline, CDR1 is LNHDA, CDR2 SQIVND (reference sequence). Losses at the gene ends were 3 bases for V and 7 bases for J; bases not matched to a gene: 3.